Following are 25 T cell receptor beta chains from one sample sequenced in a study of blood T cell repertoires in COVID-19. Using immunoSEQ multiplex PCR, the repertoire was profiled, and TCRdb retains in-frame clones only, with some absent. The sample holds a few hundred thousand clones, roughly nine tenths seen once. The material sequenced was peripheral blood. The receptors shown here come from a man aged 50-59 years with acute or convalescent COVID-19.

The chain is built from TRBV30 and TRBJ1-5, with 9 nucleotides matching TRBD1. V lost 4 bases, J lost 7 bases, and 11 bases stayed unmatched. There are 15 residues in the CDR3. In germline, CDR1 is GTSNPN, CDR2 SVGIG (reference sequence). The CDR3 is CAWTPPGQGRQPQHF. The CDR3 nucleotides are TGTGCCTGGACTCCACCGGGACAGGGAAGGCAGCCCCAGCATTTT.

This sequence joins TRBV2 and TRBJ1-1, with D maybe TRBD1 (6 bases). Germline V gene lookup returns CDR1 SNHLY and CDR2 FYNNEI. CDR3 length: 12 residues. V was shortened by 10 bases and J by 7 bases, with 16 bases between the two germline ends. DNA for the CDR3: TGTGCCACCTCTCAGGGGCGAGGTGAAGCTTTCTTT. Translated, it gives CATSQGRGEAFF.

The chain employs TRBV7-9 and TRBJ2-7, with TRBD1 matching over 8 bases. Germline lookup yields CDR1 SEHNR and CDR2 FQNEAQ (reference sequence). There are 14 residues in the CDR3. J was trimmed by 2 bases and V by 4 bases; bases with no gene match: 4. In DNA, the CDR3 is TGTGCCAGCAGCTCCGGGACAGGAACCTACGAGCAGTACTTC. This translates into CASSSGTGTYEQYF.

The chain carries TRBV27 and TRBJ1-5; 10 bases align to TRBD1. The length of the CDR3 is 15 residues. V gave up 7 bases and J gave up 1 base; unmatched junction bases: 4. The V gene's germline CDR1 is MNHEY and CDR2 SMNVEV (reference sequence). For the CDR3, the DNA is TGTGCCAGCACCCCGGGACAGGGGAGCAATCAGCCCCAGCATTTT. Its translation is CASTPGQGSNQPQHF.

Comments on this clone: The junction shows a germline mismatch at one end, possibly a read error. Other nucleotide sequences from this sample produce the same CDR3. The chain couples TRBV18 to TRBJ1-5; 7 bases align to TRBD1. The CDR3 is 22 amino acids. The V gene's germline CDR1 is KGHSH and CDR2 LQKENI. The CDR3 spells CASSPPGQAPSFGVFRNQPQHF. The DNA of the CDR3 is TGTGCCAGCTCACCTCCTGGACAGGCGCCTAGTTTTGGAGTTTTTCGCAATCAACCCCAGCATTTT.

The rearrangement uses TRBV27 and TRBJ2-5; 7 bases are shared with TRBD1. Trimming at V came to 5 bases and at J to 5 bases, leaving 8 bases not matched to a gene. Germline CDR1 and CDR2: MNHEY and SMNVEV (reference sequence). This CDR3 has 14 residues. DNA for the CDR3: TGTGCCAGCAGTCCCAGGGGGTGGGAGGAGACCCAGTACTTC. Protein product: CASSPRGWEETQYF.

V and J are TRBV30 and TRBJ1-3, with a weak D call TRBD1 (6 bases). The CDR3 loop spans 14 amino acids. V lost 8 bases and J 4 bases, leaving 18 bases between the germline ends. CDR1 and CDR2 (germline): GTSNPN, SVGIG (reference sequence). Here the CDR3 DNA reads TGTGCCCAGAGGGGGGGGAAGGCGGGAAACACCATATATTTT. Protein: CAQRGGKAGNTIYF.

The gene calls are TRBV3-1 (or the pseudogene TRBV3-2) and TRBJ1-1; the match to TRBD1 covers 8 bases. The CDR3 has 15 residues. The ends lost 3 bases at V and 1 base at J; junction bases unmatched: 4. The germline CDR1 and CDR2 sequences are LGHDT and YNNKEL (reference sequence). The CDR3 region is CASSQLDRENTEAFF. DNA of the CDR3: TGTGCCAGCAGCCAGCTGGACAGGGAGAACACTGAAGCTTTCTTT.

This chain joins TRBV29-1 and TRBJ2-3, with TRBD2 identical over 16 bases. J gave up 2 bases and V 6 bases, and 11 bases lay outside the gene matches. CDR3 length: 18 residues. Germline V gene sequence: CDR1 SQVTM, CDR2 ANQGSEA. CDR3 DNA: TGCAGCGTGGCCGGGACTAGCGGGGGGGTAACGTCCACAGATACGCAGTATTTT. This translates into CSVAGTSGGVTSTDTQYF.

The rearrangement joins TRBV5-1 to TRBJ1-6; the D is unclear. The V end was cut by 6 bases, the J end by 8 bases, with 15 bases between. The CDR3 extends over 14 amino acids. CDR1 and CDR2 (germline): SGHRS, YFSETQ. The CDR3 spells CASTPEGRDSPLHF. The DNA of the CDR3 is TGCGCCAGCACCCCGGAGGGTAGGGATTCACCCCTCCACTTT.

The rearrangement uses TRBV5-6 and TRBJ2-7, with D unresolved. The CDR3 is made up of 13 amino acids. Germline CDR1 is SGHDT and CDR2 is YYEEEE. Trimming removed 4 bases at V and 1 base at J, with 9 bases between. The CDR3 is CASSPDTSYEQYF. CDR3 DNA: TGTGCCAGCAGCCCTGACACTTCCTACGAGCAGTACTTC.

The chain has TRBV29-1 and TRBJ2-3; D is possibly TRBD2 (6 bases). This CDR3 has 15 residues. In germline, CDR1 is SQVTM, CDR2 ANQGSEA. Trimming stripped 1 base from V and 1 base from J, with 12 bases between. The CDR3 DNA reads TGCAGCGTTGAAGGCGGGGAGTGGGGCACAGATACGCAGTATTTT. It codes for CSVEGGEWGTDTQYF.

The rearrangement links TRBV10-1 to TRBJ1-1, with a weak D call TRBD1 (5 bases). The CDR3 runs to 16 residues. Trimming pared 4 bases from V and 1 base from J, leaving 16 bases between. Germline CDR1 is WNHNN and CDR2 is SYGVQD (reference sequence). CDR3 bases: TGCGCCAGCAGTGTCCACGGGGCGGGGAAGAACACTGAAGCTTTCTTT. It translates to CASSVHGAGKNTEAFF.

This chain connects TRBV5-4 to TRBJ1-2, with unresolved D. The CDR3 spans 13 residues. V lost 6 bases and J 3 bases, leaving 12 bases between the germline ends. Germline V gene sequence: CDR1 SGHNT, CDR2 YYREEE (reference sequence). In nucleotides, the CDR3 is TGTGCCAGCACCTCTGGGCCTGACTATGGCTACACCTTC. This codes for CASTSGPDYGYTF.

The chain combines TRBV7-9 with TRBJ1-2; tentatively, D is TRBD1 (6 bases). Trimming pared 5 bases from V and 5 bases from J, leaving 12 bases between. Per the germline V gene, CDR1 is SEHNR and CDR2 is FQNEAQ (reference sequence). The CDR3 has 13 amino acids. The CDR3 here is CASSPTGLYGYTF. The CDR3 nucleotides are TGTGCCAGCAGCCCCACAGGGCTTTATGGCTACACCTTC.

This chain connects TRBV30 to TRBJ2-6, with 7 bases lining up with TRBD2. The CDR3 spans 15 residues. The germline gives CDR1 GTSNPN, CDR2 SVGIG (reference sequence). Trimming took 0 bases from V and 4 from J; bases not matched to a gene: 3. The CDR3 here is CAWSVGGDGANVLTF. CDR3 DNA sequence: TGTGCCTGGAGTGTGGGGGGGGACGGGGCCAACGTCCTGACTTTC.

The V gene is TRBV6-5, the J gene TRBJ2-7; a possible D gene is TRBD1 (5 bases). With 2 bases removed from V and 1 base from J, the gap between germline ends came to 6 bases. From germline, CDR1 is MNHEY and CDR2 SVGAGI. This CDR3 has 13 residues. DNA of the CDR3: TGTGCCAGCAGTTACGGACATTCCTACGAGCAGTACTTC. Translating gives CASSYGHSYEQYF.

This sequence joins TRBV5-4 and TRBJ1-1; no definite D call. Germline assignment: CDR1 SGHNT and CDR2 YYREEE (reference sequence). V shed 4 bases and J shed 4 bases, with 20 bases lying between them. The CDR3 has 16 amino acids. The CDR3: CASSPPTLRATTEAFF. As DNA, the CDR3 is TGTGCCAGCAGCCCCCCCACCCTGCGGGCGACCACTGAAGCTTTCTTT.

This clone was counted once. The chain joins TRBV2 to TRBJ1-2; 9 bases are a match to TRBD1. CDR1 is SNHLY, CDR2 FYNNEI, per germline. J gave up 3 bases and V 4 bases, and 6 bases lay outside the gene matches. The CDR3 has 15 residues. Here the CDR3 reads CASSGTDRGDYGYTF. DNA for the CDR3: TGTGCCAGCAGTGGGACCGACAGGGGGGACTATGGCTACACCTTC.

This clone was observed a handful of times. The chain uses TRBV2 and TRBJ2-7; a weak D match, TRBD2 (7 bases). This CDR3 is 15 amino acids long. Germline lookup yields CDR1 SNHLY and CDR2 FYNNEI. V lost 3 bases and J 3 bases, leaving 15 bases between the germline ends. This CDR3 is CASSDGGAKYYEQYF. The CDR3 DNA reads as TGTGCCAGCAGTGATGGGGGGGCTAAGTACTACGAGCAGTACTTC.

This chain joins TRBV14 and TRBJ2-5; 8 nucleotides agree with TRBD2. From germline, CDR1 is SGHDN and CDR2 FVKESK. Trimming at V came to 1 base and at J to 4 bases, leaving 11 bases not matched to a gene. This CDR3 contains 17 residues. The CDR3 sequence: CASSQGKNGGARETQYF. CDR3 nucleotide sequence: TGTGCCAGCAGCCAAGGGAAGAACGGGGGGGCCCGAGAGACCCAGTACTTC. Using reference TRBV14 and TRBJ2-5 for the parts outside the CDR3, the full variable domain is EAGVTQFPSHSVIEKGQTVTLRCDPISGHDNLYWYRRVMGKEIKFLLHFVKESKQDESGMPNNRFLAERTGGTYSTLKVQPAELEDSGVYFCASSQGKNGGARETQYFGPGTRLLVL.

The CDR3 sequence: CASSQEGPLVGDTEAFF. The CDR3 DNA follows: TGTGCCAGCAGCCAAGAAGGCCCCCTGGTAGGAGACACTGAAGCTTTCTTT. V gene TRBV4-2 combines with J gene TRBJ1-1, with no clear D. The V gene's germline CDR1 is LGHNA and CDR2 YNFKEQ. V lost 0 bases to trimming and J lost 3 bases, with 17 bases between them. This CDR3 spans 17 amino acids.

For the CDR3, the DNA is TGCAGCGTACAGTCTAACACTGAAGCTTTCTTT. Encoded protein: CSVQSNTEAFF. V is TRBV20-1 and J is TRBJ1-1; D remains ambiguous. CDR3 length equals 11 residues. Germline V CDR1 and CDR2: DFQATT, SNEGSKA (reference sequence).

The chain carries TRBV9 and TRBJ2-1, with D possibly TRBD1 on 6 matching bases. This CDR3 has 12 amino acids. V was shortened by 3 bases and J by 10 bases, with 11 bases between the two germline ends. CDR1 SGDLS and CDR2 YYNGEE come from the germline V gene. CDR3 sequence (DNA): TGTGCCAGCAGCGCAGGGGTTCGGGAGCAGTTCTTC. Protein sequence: CASSAGVREQFF.

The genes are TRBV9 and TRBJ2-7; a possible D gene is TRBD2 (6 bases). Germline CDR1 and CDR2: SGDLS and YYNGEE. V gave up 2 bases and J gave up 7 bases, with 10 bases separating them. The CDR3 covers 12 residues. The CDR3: CASSVSGGEQYF. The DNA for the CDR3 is TGTGCCAGCAGCGTCTCTGGGGGGGAGCAGTACTTC.